Listed below are T cell receptor beta chains from one sample, sequenced in a study of shared clonotypes between healthy human individuals. The method was immunoSEQ multiplex PCR; TCRdb's version includes in-frame clones alone and lacks a portion of them. The data contain roughly 2.1 million clones, around 93% of them seen just once; the ten biggest clones take up under 2%. Sequenced input: naive CD8+ T cells from PBMCs. These receptors came from a man aged 18 to 29 in good health. Some clones in this sample may be carry-over from other donors' samples. Each CDR3 is given with its conserved first and last residue. D genes are given only for firm matches. Only some rows state a clone size, as once, few, many or a class for expanded clones.

clone size	V gene	D gene	J gene	CDR3 DNA	CDR3 protein
.	TRBV5-4	.	TRBJ2-1	TGTGCCAGCAGTCGGATCCCAGCGGAGAATGAGCAGTTCTTC	CASSRIPAENEQFF
.	TRBV27	.	TRBJ2-7	TGTGCCAGCAGTTCGGGGAACGAGCAGTACTTC	CASSSGNEQYF
.	TRBV2	.	TRBJ1-1	TGTGCCAGCGGCGGGGACAAGCTAGCCCTCCACACTGAAGCTTTCTTT	CASGGDKLALHTEAFF
.	TRBV19	TRBD1	TRBJ1-2	TGTGCCAGTACCCCGGACAGGGCAGCTGATGGCTACACCTTC	CASTPDRAADGYTF
.	TRBV28	.	TRBJ1-5	TGTGCCAGCAGAATTGGGAGGGATCAGCCCCAGCATTTT	CASRIGRDQPQHF
.	TRBV6-5	TRBD1	TRBJ1-4	TGTGCCAGCAGTTCGTCCGGGACAGGAAAAAAACTGTTTTTT	CASSSSGTGKKLFF
.	TRBV6-6	.	TRBJ1-5	TGTGCCAGCAGCAACGGGGGTTTTAATCAGCCCCAGCATTTT	CASSNGGFNQPQHF
.	TRBV10-3	.	TRBJ1-2	TGTGCCATCAGTGAGTCCCAGGTTGCTAACTATGGCTACACCTTC	CAISESQVANYGYTF
.	TRBV4-3	TRBD2	TRBJ2-3	TGCGCCAGCAGCCAAGCGGTAGCGGGGTACACAGATACGCAGTATTTT	CASSQAVAGYTDTQYF
.	TRBV10-3	TRBD1	TRBJ2-4	TGTGCCATCAGTGTGGGACAGCTAAACATTCAGTACTTC	CAISVGQLNIQYF
.	TRBV9	TRBD2	TRBJ2-2	TGTGCCAGCAGCGCCGGACTAGCGGGATTCACCGGGGAGCTGTTTTTT	CASSAGLAGFTGELFF
.	TRBV7-9	.	TRBJ1-3	TGTGCCAGCAGCCGTCTGGACAGTTTGTTAGACACCATATATTTT	CASSRLDSLLDTIYF
.	TRBV6-5	.	TRBJ1-5	TGTGCCAGCAGTTACTCGCAGGGCTCGGATCAGCCCCAGCATTTT	CASSYSQGSDQPQHF
.	TRBV25-1	.	TRBJ1-4	TGTGCCAGCCAGGGGACGGCCACCGAAAAACTGTTTTTT	CASQGTATEKLFF
.	TRBV19	TRBD1	TRBJ1-2	TGTGCCAGTAGCATCAAGGGGGCGGCCTATGGCTACACCTTC	CASSIKGAAYGYTF
.	TRBV5-1	.	TRBJ1-1	TGCGCCAGCAGCTTTCAAGGGGATACTGAAGCTTTCTTT	CASSFQGDTEAFF
.	TRBV27	.	TRBJ2-5	TGTGCCAGCAGTCAACGTGGGGGGACCCAGTACTTC	CASSQRGGTQYF
.	TRBV5-1	.	TRBJ1-1	TGCGCCAGCAGGCTATCCACTGAAGCTTTCTTT	CASRLSTEAFF
.	TRBV19	TRBD2	TRBJ2-3	TGTGCCAGTAGTATGACTAGCGGGGGCACAGATACGCAGTATTTT	CASSMTSGGTDTQYF
.	TRBV28	TRBD1	TRBJ2-7	TGTGCCAGCAGTTTTTACAGGGGTCACTCCTACGAGCAGTACTTC	CASSFYRGHSYEQYF
.	TRBV27	.	TRBJ1-2	TGTGCCAGCAGCCGCTCGGGGGAGGGCGGCTATGGCTACACCTTC	CASSRSGEGGYGYTF
.	TRBV7-3	.	TRBJ2-1	TGTGCCAGCAGCTCCAGTTCGATCGGTGAGCAGTTCTTC	CASSSSSIGEQFF
.	TRBV28	.	TRBJ2-1	TGTGCCAGCACCCATGGCTTGAGGAGCTCCTACAATGAGCAGTTCTTC	CASTHGLRSSYNEQFF
.	TRBV7-9	.	TRBJ1-5	TGTGCCAGCAGCCAAGGGGGTTTGAATCAGCCCCAGCATTTT	CASSQGGLNQPQHF
.	TRBV7-9	.	TRBJ2-7	TGTGCCAGCAGCTTGGACCTTGGCAGCTCCTACGAGCAGTACTTC	CASSLDLGSSYEQYF
.	TRBV9	.	TRBJ2-1	TGTGCCAGCAGCGTAGGGGTCGGCAATGAGCAGTTCTTC	CASSVGVGNEQFF
.	TRBV27	TRBD2	TRBJ2-7	TGTGCCAGCAGTTGGACTAGCGCCTACGAGCAGTACTTC	CASSWTSAYEQYF
.	TRBV7-9	.	TRBJ2-3	TGTGCCAGCAGCTTTAGCGGAGAGATAGATACGCAGTATTTT	CASSFSGEIDTQYF
.	TRBV18	TRBD2	TRBJ2-1	TGTGCCAGCTCACCACCCATGGGGCTAGCGGTTGATGAGCAGTTCTTC	CASSPPMGLAVDEQFF
.	TRBV6-6	.	TRBJ2-3	TGTGCCAGCAGTTTACTAGAGGTGGGGCCAGATACGCAGTATTTT	CASSLLEVGPDTQYF
.	TRBV7-2	.	TRBJ2-2	TGTGCCAGCAGCTCCCGGGAGCGAGGCACCGGGGAGCTGTTTTTT	CASSSRERGTGELFF
.	TRBV7-2	TRBD2	TRBJ2-4	TGTGCCAGCAGCCCTCTAGCGGGAGTAGGAGGAAAAAACATTCAGTACTTC	CASSPLAGVGGKNIQYF
.	TRBV29-1	.	TRBJ2-5	TGCAGCTCTCCAGGGGATGGGAAGACCCAGTACTTC	CSSPGDGKTQYF
.	TRBV5-6	.	TRBJ2-3	TGTGCCAGCAGCTTGGTCGGGATAGGCCCAGATACGCAGTATTTT	CASSLVGIGPDTQYF
.	TRBV7-9	TRBD2	TRBJ2-3	TGTGCCAGCAGCTTGGGCGGGAGGGGCGAAGATACGCAGTATTTT	CASSLGGRGEDTQYF
few	TRBV9	TRBD1	TRBJ2-1	TGTGCCAGCAGCGTACCGGGACAGAAGGGCAATGAGCAGTTCTTC	CASSVPGQKGNEQFF
.	TRBV14	TRBD2	TRBJ2-1	TGTGCCAGCAGCCACTTAACTAGCGGTTCCTACAATGAGCAGTTCTTC	CASSHLTSGSYNEQFF
.	TRBV2	.	TRBJ2-1	TGTGTCGCGCAGGGGGGGTTTTACAATGAGCAGTTCTTC	CVAQGGFYNEQFF
.	TRBV5-1	TRBD2	TRBJ2-7	TGCGCCAGCAGCTTACTAGCGGACGGGAACGAGCAGTACTTC	CASSLLADGNEQYF
.	TRBV29-1	.	TRBJ1-4	TGCAGCGTTGAAGGGGGCGCATGGGGTGAAAAACTGTTTTTT	CSVEGGAWGEKLFF
.	TRBV6-5	.	TRBJ1-1	TGTGCCAGCAGTTACTCGTTACAGGGGAACACTGAAGCTTTCTTT	CASSYSLQGNTEAFF
.	TRBV5-1	TRBD2	TRBJ2-1	TGCGCCAGCAGCCCCCCTAGCGGGCCTTACAATGAGCAGTTCTTC	CASSPPSGPYNEQFF
.	TRBV4-1	TRBD2	TRBJ2-1	TGCGCCAGCAGCCATCCTGCGGGAGCTTACAATGAGCAGTTCTTC	CASSHPAGAYNEQFF
.	TRBV4-1	TRBD2	TRBJ2-7	TGCGCCAGCAGCAGACTAGCGGCCCCCCACGAGCAGTACTTC	CASSRLAAPHEQYF
.	TRBV18	TRBD2	TRBJ2-1	TGTGCCAGCTCACCAGAGAACCCTAGCGGGCACCACAATGAGCAGTTCTTC	CASSPENPSGHHNEQFF
.	TRBV6-1	.	TRBJ2-5	TGTGCCAGCAGTGAAGCAGGGACTCACCTAGGGATGTTATCATTAGAGACCCAGTACTTC	CASSEAGTHLGMLSLETQYF
.	TRBV29-1	.	TRBJ1-1	TGCAGCGTTTCCGGGGGGGACACTGAAGCTTTCTTT	CSVSGGDTEAFF
.	TRBV11-3	.	TRBJ2-7	TGTGCCAGCAGCTTCCGGGCTGACTCCTACGAGCAGTACTTC	CASSFRADSYEQYF
.	TRBV12-5	TRBD1	TRBJ2-1	TGTGCTAGTGGTTTGGGCGGGACAGGGGTCTATGAGCAGTTCTTC	CASGLGGTGVYEQFF
.	TRBV6-4	TRBD1	TRBJ2-2	TGTGCCAGCAGTAAACCGGGACAGGGGGCCGGGGAGCTGTTTTTT	CASSKPGQGAGELFF
.	TRBV11-1	.	TRBJ2-1	TGTGCCAGCAGCTTAGGAGCGGCCTTCAACAATGAGCAGTTCTTC	CASSLGAAFNNEQFF
.	TRBV7-9	TRBD2	TRBJ2-7	TGTGCCAGCAGCCCAAAGTCGCCCGGGGGGAGACACCAGACCTACGAGCAGTACTTC	CASSPKSPGGRHQTYEQYF
.	TRBV19	.	TRBJ1-5	TGTGCCAGTAGCCTAACCATCTATAGCAATCAGCCCCAGCATTTT	CASSLTIYSNQPQHF